The subject of this entry is one T cell receptor (beta chain). Trimming removed 2 bases from V and 1 base from J, with 12 bases in between. Per germline, CDR1 DFQATT and CDR2 SNEGSKA (reference sequence). The CDR3 is 15 amino acids. The sample originates from a study of blood T cells in healthy people across ages. It was with a sample-barcoded 5' primer and a J-beta primer mix that a second PCR of roughly 7 to 12 cycles was run. Each CDR3 protein gets one entry after TCRdb re-called the 5' RACE reads with MiXCR. The table has 1.5 million to 2 million distinct CDR3 sequences, around half seen once. The chain joins TRBV20-1 to TRBJ1-5; perhaps TRBD1 as D (6 bases). Sequencing was performed on blood. The sequence was collected from a woman between 40 and 55 years old in good health. CDR3 coding DNA: TGCAGTGCTAGAACCCCGGGGGCCAGCAATCAGCCCCAGCATTTT. As protein: CSARTPGASNQPQHF.